Below are 13 T cell receptor beta chains sequenced from a single sample in a study of cytotoxic CD8 clonotypes in ibrutinib-treated CLL. The assay was immunoSEQ multiplex PCR, and TCRdb's table has in-frame clones only and misses some. The repertoire holds some 350,000 clones, 67% seen once, with roughly 6.3% in the top ten. This material consisted of PBMCs, taken after 36 months of ibrutinib treatment. These receptors were obtained from a human donor with chronic lymphocytic leukemia.

This clone has a single count. The chain joins TRBV9 to TRBJ2-3; 8 bases agree with TRBD1. The CDR3 runs to 15 residues. The J segment lost 6 bases and the V segment lost 2 bases, leaving 8 bases of the junction unmatched. CDR1 SGDLS and CDR2 YYNGEE come from the germline V gene. Here the CDR3 DNA reads TGTGCCAGCAGCGTCCGACACAGGGGGATCGATACGCAGTATTTT. The encoded protein is CASSVRHRGIDTQYF.

The chain is built from TRBV5-4 and TRBJ1-4; tentatively, D is TRBD1 (5 bases). The V and J ends lost 3 bases and 5 bases respectively, with 14 bases between them. This CDR3 is 15 amino acids long. Germline CDR1 and CDR2: SGHNT and YYREEE (reference sequence). CDR3 bases: TGTGCCAGCAGCTCCCCGGGACGGCAAAATGAAAAACTGTTTTTT. Protein sequence: CASSSPGRQNEKLFF.

The gene calls are TRBV7-2 and TRBJ1-3; D is possibly TRBD1 (5 bases). Germline lookup yields CDR1 SGHTA and CDR2 FQGNSA. Trimming shortened V by 2 bases and J by 0 bases, and 11 bases separated the two germline ends. This CDR3 has 16 amino acids. In DNA, the CDR3 is TGTGCCAGCAGCTTATCCGGGGGGTACTCTGGAAACACCATATATTTT. It translates to CASSLSGGYSGNTIYF. Filled out from reference TRBV7-2 and TRBJ1-3, the complete variable domain reads GAGVSQSPSNKVTEKGKDVELRCDPISGHTALYWYRQSLGQGLEFLIYFQGNSAPDKSGLPSDRFSAERTGGSVSTLTIQRTQQEDSAVYLCASSLSGGYSGNTIYFGEGSWLTVV.

CDR3 residues: CASSLAGGSYNSPLHF. For the CDR3, the DNA is TGCGCCAGCAGCTTGGCGGGGGGCTCCTATAATTCACCCCTCCACTTT. The V gene is TRBV5-1, the J gene TRBJ1-6; the D gene is possibly TRBD1 (5 bases). This CDR3 spans 16 amino acids. Germline V gene lookup returns CDR1 SGHRS and CDR2 YFSETQ. V was trimmed by 0 bases and J by 0 bases, leaving 7 bases between them.

This clone was counted only a few times. The rearrangement uses TRBV6-5 and TRBJ1-2; 7 bases match TRBD1. The germline CDR1 and CDR2 sequences are MNHEY and SVGAGI. This CDR3 comprises 14 residues. With V trimmed by 4 bases and J by 6 bases, 8 bases remained unmatched. CDR3 nucleotides: TGTGCCAGCAGTTTCCGGGACAGCTATAATGGCTACACCTTC. This sequence encodes CASSFRDSYNGYTF.

This clone was counted only a few times. The J gene is TRBJ1-2, the V gene TRBV4-1, with D possibly being TRBD1 (5 bases). This CDR3 comprises 13 residues. V lost 3 bases and J lost 5, with 10 bases in between. Germline CDR1 and CDR2: MGHRA and YSYEKL. This CDR3 is CASSHITGYGYTF. The CDR3 coding sequence is TGCGCCAGCAGCCATATTACAGGATATGGCTACACCTTC.

The genes are TRBV7-6 and TRBJ1-6, with D possibly TRBD1 on 5 matching bases. CDR1 is SGHVS, CDR2 FNYEAQ, per germline. The germline V and J ends were trimmed by 0 bases and 7 bases, with 10 bases remaining between them. The CDR3 runs 15 residues. The CDR3 bases are TGTGCCAGCAGCTTAGCCGGGACGGGAAATTCACCCCTCCACTTT. This gives the protein CASSLAGTGNSPLHF.

This clone was seen a few times. This sequence joins TRBV28 and TRBJ2-1; 8 nucleotides align to TRBD1. The CDR3 has 15 residues. The junction had 9 bases not matched to a gene; V was cut back by 6 bases and J by 5 bases. Germline V gene data show CDR1 as MDHEN and CDR2 as SYDVKM. The CDR3 DNA reads TGTGCCAGCAGAGACACGGGACAGGAGAACAATGAGCAGTTCTTC. Protein: CASRDTGQENNEQFF.

This clone was detected only a few times. The rearrangement joins TRBV7-8 to TRBJ2-7; TRBD1 is a possible D gene (6 bases). This CDR3 comprises 15 residues. Trimming took 5 bases from V and 2 from J, leaving 16 bases between them. Looked up from germline, CDR1 is SGHVS and CDR2 is FQNEAQ. CDR3 in amino acids: CASSLDGTNAYEQYF. The CDR3 DNA is TGTGCCAGCAGCCTGGACGGGACAAACGCCTACGAGCAGTACTTC. Full variable domain (outside the CDR3, taken from reference TRBV7-8 and TRBJ2-7): GAGVSQSPRYKVAKRGQDVALRCDPISGHVSLFWYQQALGQGPEFLTYFQNEAQLDKSGLPSDRFFAERPEGSVSTLKIQRTQQEDSAVYLCASSLDGTNAYEQYFGPGTRLTVT.

This clone was picked up one time. The J gene is TRBJ2-7, the V gene TRBV5-4; 8 bases are shared with TRBD1. J lost 4 bases, V lost 3 bases, and 6 bases had no gene match. The CDR3 is made up of 14 amino acids. CDR1 is SGHNT and CDR2 is YYREEE in the germline V gene (reference sequence). CDR3 bases: TGTGCCAGCAGCTCTCCGGGACAGGCATACGAGCAGTACTTC. Its translation: CASSSPGQAYEQYF. Together with reference TRBV5-4 and TRBJ2-7, the CDR3 gives the full variable domain: ETGVTQSPTHLIKTRGQQVTLRCSSQSGHNTVSWYQQALGQGPQFIFQYYREEENGRGNFPPRFSGLQFPNYSSELNVNALELDDSALYLCASSSPGQAYEQYFGPGTRLTVT.

Here the CDR3 DNA reads TGTGCCAGCAGCTTAGGACGGAACTCTGGAAACACCATATATTTT. It codes for CASSLGRNSGNTIYF. The chain has TRBV7-9 and TRBJ1-3; D unclear. Germline V gives CDR1 SEHNR, CDR2 FQNEAQ (reference sequence). The CDR3 totals 15 residues. Trimming took off 1 base at V and 0 bases at J, with 7 bases between the two ends.

The genes are TRBV19 and TRBJ1-1, with 10 bases matching TRBD1. V dropped 6 bases and J dropped 4; count of bases not matched to a gene: 11. Germline assignment: CDR1 LNHDA and CDR2 SQIVND (reference sequence). CDR3 length: 16 amino acids. CDR3 region: CASSRDRGSWGTEAFF. The CDR3 nucleotides are TGTGCCAGTAGCCGGGACAGGGGTTCATGGGGCACTGAAGCTTTCTTT.

The chain joins TRBV5-1 to TRBJ2-7; TRBD1 might be the D (6 bases). There are 15 residues in the CDR3. Per the germline V gene, CDR1 is SGHRS and CDR2 is YFSETQ. Trimming stripped 0 bases from V and 1 base from J, with 11 bases between. CDR3 sequence: CASSLVSGASYEQYF. As DNA, the CDR3 is TGCGCCAGCAGCTTGGTCTCAGGGGCTTCCTACGAGCAGTACTTC.